Each of the 7 T cell receptor beta chains below was sequenced from the same sample in a study of T cell repertoires in cytomegalovirus infection. TCRdb called the reads again in MiXCR, with one record for every CDR3 protein. Among hundreds of thousands of distinct CDR3 sequences, 18% were seen once, and the ten largest hold roughly 9%. The sequencing input was PBMCs. These receptors were collected from a human donor in good health (CMV status not recorded). Some clones in this sample may be carry-over from other donors' samples.

Only a few counts were recorded for this clonotype. V is TRBV4-3 and J is TRBJ1-6, with D possibly TRBD1 on 6 matching bases. The V and J ends lost 0 bases and 9 bases respectively, with 12 bases between them. In germline, CDR1 is LGHNA, CDR2 YSLEER. This CDR3 comprises 15 residues. DNA for the CDR3: TGCGCCAGCAGCCAAGAAGGGGGTGGGGGTTCACCCCTCCACTTT. Translation gives CASSQEGGGGSPLHF.

The sample holds many counts of this clonotype. The chain has TRBV7-8 and TRBJ1-1, with 9 positions matching TRBD1. The CDR3 loop spans 13 amino acids. Germline V lookup: CDR1 SGHVS, CDR2 FQNEAQ. The V gene end was trimmed by 3 bases and the J gene end by 5 bases; junction bases not matched to a gene: 1. The CDR3: CASSLDRGTEAFF. CDR3 bases: TGTGCCAGCAGCTTGGACAGGGGAACTGAAGCTTTCTTT.

The V gene is TRBV7-9, the J gene TRBJ2-1, with TRBD2 matching over 9 bases. V shed 8 bases, J shed 8 bases, and the junction held 13 bases outside the gene matches. Germline CDR1 reads SEHNR; CDR2 reads FQNEAQ (reference sequence). The CDR3 extends over 15 amino acids. The CDR3 loop reads CASPASGIGSDEQFF. The CDR3, as DNA: TGTGCCAGCCCCGCTAGCGGGATCGGTAGCGATGAGCAGTTCTTC. Full variable domain (outside the CDR3, taken from reference TRBV7-9 and TRBJ2-1): DTGVSQNPRHKITKRGQNVTFRCDPISEHNRLYWYRQTLGQGPEFLTYFQNEAQLEKSRLLSDRFSAERPKGSFSTLEIQRTEQGDSAMYLCASPASGIGSDEQFFGPGTRLTVL.

This clonotype was picked up a small number of times. The CDR3 spells CASMVGQGWEQYF. DNA of the CDR3: TGTGCCAGCATGGTAGGACAGGGTTGGGAGCAGTACTTC. The chain is built from TRBV6-1 and TRBJ2-7; 8 bases fit TRBD1. J was trimmed by 7 bases and V by 7 bases; bases with no gene match: 9. Germline-derived CDR1 and CDR2 are MNHNS and SASEGT. The CDR3 covers 13 residues.

The sample holds one count of this clonotype. This chain links TRBV3-1 with TRBJ1-2, with unresolved D. The CDR3 is 12 residues long. V was trimmed by 7 bases and J by 1 base, leaving 7 bases between them. Germline values: CDR1 LGHDT, CDR2 YNNKEL (reference sequence). For the CDR3, the DNA is TGTGCCAGCACCGGGGTTAACTATGGCTACACCTTC. This codes for CASTGVNYGYTF.

The table lists this clonotype with many counts. The chain combines TRBV12-3 or TRBV12-4 with TRBJ2-5, with D unclear. CDR3 size: 13 residues. V lost 6 bases and J 0 bases, leaving 8 bases between the germline ends. In DNA, the CDR3 is TGTGCCAGCAGAATGGTCGACCAAGAGACCCAGTACTTC. Translating gives CASRMVDQETQYF.

This clonotype occurred a few times. The J gene is TRBJ2-5, the V gene TRBV11-2; no definite D call. The V end lost 2 bases, the J end lost 5 bases, and 18 bases lay between the germline ends. Germline V lookup: CDR1 SGHAT, CDR2 FQNNGV. The CDR3 runs 16 residues. CDR3 protein: CASSLLDLSGPETQYF. The CDR3 region has the DNA TGTGCCAGCAGCTTATTGGACCTCAGTGGGCCCGAGACCCAGTACTTC.